This TCR beta chain came from a study of cytomegalovirus exposure and HLA in healthy donors. In the study overall: As released early, the data held around 80 million unique TCRs from HLA-typed donors. Findings and caveats of the study: There were a few CMV-associated chains whose specificity for CMV antigens was confirmed in vitro. Earlier analysis found most TCR beta V segments productive about 87% or about 30% of the time.

The sample holds a few counts of this clone. The antigen remains unidentified. PCR employed 60 Vbeta and 13 Jbeta primers. Libraries were prepared by immunoSEQ multiplex PCR; TCRdb keeps only in-frame clonotypes and omits some of them. The table has some 190,000 clones, around 87% seen once. The J segment lost 6 bases and the V segment lost 0 bases, leaving 11 bases of the junction unmatched. The CDR3 spans 16 residues. Germline lookup yields CDR1 SGHDT and CDR2 YYEEEE. The origin of this receptor is a boy aged 2-9 years in good health and CMV-seronegative. The chain couples TRBV5-6 to TRBJ1-1; 7 bases match TRBD1. Sequencing was done on a sample of PBMCs. The CDR3 sequence is CASSLAGNRGGPEAFF. The CDR3 DNA is TGTGCCAGCAGCTTGGCCGGTAACAGGGGTGGTCCTGAAGCTTTCTTT.